This TCR beta chain comes out of a study of blood T cell repertoires in COVID-19. For the study at large: Samples of COVID-19 (acute and convalescent) were obtained from the United States, Italy and Spain. T cells, B-cell-depleted T cells, or PBMCs provided the cDNA or gDNA that served as material.

Deletions cut 6 bases from V and 2 bases from J, with 11 bases between. The CDR3 runs 12 residues. Germline V gives CDR1 SQVTM, CDR2 ANQGSEA. How the authors handled the data: Nucleated cell counts were estimated from reference gene primer amplification. Assay used: immunoSEQ multiplex PCR; TCRdb lists only in-frame clones, some missing. V, J and clone size are taken as reported in that table, and D and trimming were inferred from the DNA itself. The sample records 9,500 to 11,000 clones, 80% to 90% being singletons. The chain is built from TRBV29-1 and TRBJ2-7, with D perhaps matching TRBD1 (6 bases). The sample comprised peripheral blood. This sequence originates from a human donor in a cohort sampled during active COVID-19. The CDR3 spells CSVRGDTYEQYF. The CDR3 bases are TGCAGCGTCCGAGGGGACACCTACGAGCAGTACTTC.